These T cell receptor beta chains were read from a single sample in a study of Tregs in tolerant kidney transplant recipients. Measured with immunoSEQ multiplex PCR; TCRdb has only the in-frame clones, and not every one. This repertoire shows under 85,000 clones, approximately 91% found once; its top ten account for approximately 0.36%. The specimen comprised CD4+ T cells from blood, sampled before the transplant. Every receptor here comes from a human donor who received a combined kidney and bone marrow transplant. Both conserved end residues are part of each CDR3. D genes are given only for firm matches. Where a row states a size, it is once, few, many or the class of an expanded clone; other rows omit it.

CDR3 DNA	CDR3 protein	J gene	clone size	D gene	V gene
TGTGCCAGCTCGCCGGTCGGAACAGGGGTAGAGACCCAGTACTTC	CASSPVGTGVETQYF	TRBJ2-5	NA	NA	TRBV21-1
TGTGCCAGCAGCCAAGTGACAGGGTTGGGAAACACCATATATTTT	CASSQVTGLGNTIYF	TRBJ1-3	NA	TRBD1	TRBV4-2
TGTGCCAGTAGTATGACTAGCGGTTCCACCGGGGAGCTGTTTTTT	CASSMTSGSTGELFF	TRBJ2-2	NA	TRBD2	TRBV19
TGTGCCAGCAGCCCCCGGATAGCGGGGAAATACGAGCAGTACTTC	CASSPRIAGKYEQYF	TRBJ2-7	NA	TRBD2	TRBV28
TGTGCCAGTAGTGCGGGGACTAGCGGGATTAGTGAGCAGTACTTC	CASSAGTSGISEQYF	TRBJ2-7	few	TRBD2	TRBV19
TGTGCCAGCAGGGGGACAGGGAGGGAGACCCAGTACTTC	CASRGTGRETQYF	TRBJ2-5	NA	TRBD1	TRBV28
TGTGCCAGCTCCCCGGGCGGGACAGCTAATGAAAAACTGTTTTTT	CASSPGGTANEKLFF	TRBJ1-4	NA	TRBD1	TRBV7-7
TGTGCCTGGAGTGTAGCGGGTTACGAGCAGTACTTC	CAWSVAGYEQYF	TRBJ2-7	NA	NA	TRBV30
TGTGCCAGCAGCTTGGGGCGGGGCGTGCAAGGGTCCTACGAGCAGTACTTC	CASSLGRGVQGSYEQYF	TRBJ2-7	NA	NA	TRBV7-9
TGCGCCAGCAGCTTGGGTAGCGGGAGCTCCTACAATGAGCAGTTCTTC	CASSLGSGSSYNEQFF	TRBJ2-1	NA	TRBD2	TRBV5-1
TGTGCCTGGAGTCATCTTGGGACTAGCGGGGGTACCTACGAGCAGTACTTC	CAWSHLGTSGGTYEQYF	TRBJ2-7	NA	TRBD2	TRBV30
TGTGCCAGCAGCTCAATCGGCGGGACTAGCGGAAACTACGAGCAGTACTTC	CASSSIGGTSGNYEQYF	TRBJ2-7	few	TRBD2	TRBV7-3
TGCGCCAGCAGCTTGGTTAGCGAGGAGTACAATGAGCAGTTCTTC	CASSLVSEEYNEQFF	TRBJ2-1	NA	NA	TRBV5-1
TGTGCCAGCTCACCAGGACAATCCAACTATGGCTACACCTTC	CASSPGQSNYGYTF	TRBJ1-2	NA	NA	TRBV18
TGTGCCAGCGGGGGACAGTCGACAGATACGCAGTATTTT	CASGGQSTDTQYF	TRBJ2-3	NA	TRBD1	TRBV2